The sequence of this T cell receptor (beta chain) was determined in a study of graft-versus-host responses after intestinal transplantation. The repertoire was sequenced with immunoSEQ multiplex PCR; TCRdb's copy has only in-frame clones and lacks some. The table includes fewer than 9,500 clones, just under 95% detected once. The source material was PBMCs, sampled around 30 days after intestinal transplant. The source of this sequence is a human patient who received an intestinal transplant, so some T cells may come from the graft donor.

The chain's CDR3 is CASSQVGDNEQFF. DNA for the CDR3: TGCGCCAGCAGCCAAGTAGGGGACAATGAGCAGTTCTTC. The chain carries TRBV4-1 and TRBJ2-1; perhaps TRBD1 as D (5 bases). The germline gives CDR1 MGHRA, CDR2 YSYEKL. Deletions cut 1 base from V and 5 bases from J, with 6 bases between. The CDR3 is made up of 13 amino acids.